This T cell receptor (beta chain) was observed in a study of blood T cell repertoires in COVID-19. Profiled with immunoSEQ multiplex PCR; TCRdb holds only in-frame clones, not every one. Of fewer than 110,000 clones listed, 89% were seen once; the top ten hold 4.5% to 6%. V gave up 3 bases and J gave up 0 bases; unmatched junction bases: 7. The germline V gene has CDR1 SGDLS and CDR2 YYNGEE. CDR3 length equals 18 residues. V usage is TRBV9 and J usage is TRBJ2-7; 15 bases agree with TRBD2. The receptor was derived from a man in his forties with active or convalescent COVID-19. Sequencing used peripheral blood. The CDR3 DNA reads as TGTGCCAGCAGCGGTGGACTAGCGGGAGGGAGGAGCTCCTACGAGCAGTACTTC. Translated, it gives CASSGGLAGGRSSYEQYF.